Below are 27 T cell receptor beta chains sequenced from a single sample in a study of blood T cell repertoires in COVID-19. Method: immunoSEQ multiplex PCR; TCRdb's copy keeps in-frame clones and lacks some. The table shows around 120,000 clones, with around 81% occurring only once. Sequencing was carried out using peripheral blood. The origin of the receptors is a man aged 65-85 years with acute or convalescent COVID-19.

V usage is TRBV5-1 and J usage is TRBJ2-7; 9 bases are a match to TRBD2. The CDR3 totals 17 residues. CDR1 SGHRS and CDR2 YFSETQ come from the germline V gene. V trimming: 3 bases; J trimming: 2 bases; junction bases outside the gene matches: 12. As DNA, the CDR3 is TGCGCCAGCAGCTCCGCCCTTCCTAGCGGGGATCCCTACGAGCAGTACTTC. This translates into CASSSALPSGDPYEQYF.

On this clone itself: A junction end diverges from the germline sequence, so it may reflect a read error. CDR3 in amino acids: CASSERGQPAAGNTIYF. CDR3 DNA: TGTGCCAGCAGTGAACGGGGACAGCCGGCCGCTGGTAACACCATATATTTT. The rearrangement links TRBV2 to TRBJ1-3; 7 nucleotides agree with TRBD1. The CDR3 loop spans 17 amino acids. From germline, CDR1 is SNHLY and CDR2 FYNNEI.

The chain links TRBV7-2 to TRBJ1-5, with D possibly TRBD1 on 6 matching bases. The CDR3 contains 13 residues. Trimming removed 5 bases from V and 6 bases from J, with 11 bases in between. Germline V gives CDR1 SGHTA, CDR2 FQGNSA. The CDR3 sequence: CASSTQGGQPQHF. The CDR3 bases are TGTGCCAGCAGCACCCAAGGGGGTCAGCCCCAGCATTTT.

The CDR3 DNA is TGTGCCAGCTGCAACAGGGCGCAGGGCTACACCTTC. It translates to CASCNRAQGYTF. The chain joins TRBV6-5 to TRBJ1-2, with D possibly matching TRBD1 (6 bases). CDR1 is MNHEY, CDR2 SVGAGI, per germline. V lost 8 bases and J lost 8, with 15 bases in between. The CDR3 runs to 12 residues.

This clone was counted once. The chain couples TRBV5-6 to TRBJ2-7; TRBD2 is a possible D gene (6 bases). This CDR3 is 14 amino acids long. Germline V gene lookup returns CDR1 SGHDT and CDR2 YYEEEE. Trimming took 2 bases from V and 6 from J, leaving 15 bases between them. The CDR3 coding sequence is TGTGCCAGCAGCTTACGGGGGATCCGTTCCGAGCAGTACTTC. Its protein product is CASSLRGIRSEQYF. Full variable domain (rest looked up from reference TRBV5-6 and TRBJ2-7): DAGVTQSPTHLIKTRGQQVTLRCSPKSGHDTVSWYQQALGQGPQFIFQYYEEEERQRGNFPDRFSGHQFPNYSSELNVNALLLGDSALYLCASSLRGIRSEQYFGPGTRLTVT.

V and J are TRBV10-3 and TRBJ2-6, with 8 positions matching TRBD1. CDR3 size: 17 residues. The germline gives CDR1 ENHRY, CDR2 SYGVKD. The V gene end was trimmed by 0 bases and the J gene end by 2 bases; junction bases not matched to a gene: 3. Here the CDR3 reads CAISESQGAPGANVLTF. The CDR3 nucleotides are TGTGCCATCAGTGAGTCGCAGGGGGCGCCTGGGGCCAACGTCCTGACTTTC.

This chain joins TRBV7-8 and TRBJ2-1; 13 bases are a match to TRBD2. Germline-derived CDR1 and CDR2 are SGHVS and FQNEAQ. The V and J ends lost 5 bases and 0 bases, in that order; junction bases with no gene match: 7. CDR3 size: 18 residues. The CDR3 sequence: CASSRGLAGESSYNEQFF. Written as DNA, the CDR3 is TGTGCCAGCAGCCGCGGACTAGCGGGGGAGAGCTCCTACAATGAGCAGTTCTTC.

This clone was found once. The chain employs TRBV5-1 and TRBJ2-7; D might be TRBD1 (5 bases). The CDR3 loop spans 14 amino acids. The germline V and J ends were trimmed by 4 bases and 3 bases, with 14 bases remaining between them. Germline V gene data show CDR1 as SGHRS and CDR2 as YFSETQ. The CDR3 reads CASSQQANLYEQYF. Here the CDR3 DNA reads TGCGCCAGCAGCCAACAGGCGAACCTCTACGAGCAGTACTTC.

V gene TRBV19 combines with J gene TRBJ2-1, with TRBD1 matching 9 bases. This CDR3 is 14 amino acids long. CDR1 is LNHDA, CDR2 SQIVND, per germline (reference sequence). V dropped 5 bases and J dropped 9; count of bases not matched to a gene: 8. CDR3 sequence: CASSLRGQGLEQFF. Written as DNA, the CDR3 is TGTGCCAGTAGTCTCCGAGGACAGGGGCTTGAGCAGTTCTTC.

The J gene is TRBJ1-3, the V gene TRBV4-1, with 7 bases aligning to TRBD1. This CDR3 is built from 18 residues. CDR1 is MGHRA and CDR2 is YSYEKL in the germline V gene. With V trimmed by 2 bases and J by 7 bases, 17 bases remained unmatched. The CDR3 nucleotides read TGCGCCAGCAGCCAACCACTGACCTCATGGGACAGATGGAACACCATATATTTT. Its protein product is CASSQPLTSWDRWNTIYF.

V gene TRBV29-1 combines with J gene TRBJ1-1, with a tentative D call TRBD1 (6 bases). CDR1 is SQVTM, CDR2 ANQGSEA, per germline. V shed 6 bases and J shed 0 bases, with 17 bases lying between them. This CDR3 spans 15 amino acids. CDR3 sequence (DNA): TGCAGCGTCGATATAGCGGGACACATGAACACTGAAGCTTTCTTT. It encodes CSVDIAGHMNTEAFF.

This chain links TRBV3-1 (or the pseudogene TRBV3-2) with TRBJ1-5, with TRBD1 matching 7 bases. The CDR3 length is 18 residues. The J segment lost 0 bases and the V segment lost 1 base, leaving 9 bases of the junction unmatched. Germline-derived CDR1 and CDR2 are LGHDT and YNNKEL (reference sequence). CDR3 bases: TGTGCCAGCAGCCAAGTGACCAGGGGGGACAATAGCAATCAGCCCCAGCATTTT. Its translation is CASSQVTRGDNSNQPQHF.

This sequence joins TRBV6-6 and TRBJ1-2; 7 bases match TRBD1. Trimming took 6 bases from V and 8 from J; bases not matched to a gene: 6. The CDR3 is 12 amino acids. Germline V gene sequence: CDR1 MNHNY, CDR2 SVGAGI (reference sequence). The CDR3 reads CASSHRGEGYTF. The DNA for the CDR3 is TGTGCCAGCAGCCACAGGGGAGAGGGCTACACCTTC.

The V call is TRBV7-3, the J call TRBJ2-5; possible D gene TRBD1, 5 bases. Germline V gene sequence: CDR1 SGHTA, CDR2 FQGTGA. This CDR3 is 14 amino acids long. V was clipped by 0 bases and J by 5 bases, with 10 bases between them. This CDR3 reads CASSLTSQGETQYF. Here the CDR3 DNA reads TGTGCCAGCAGCTTAACGAGCCAGGGTGAGACCCAGTACTTC.

There are a few counts of this clone. The chain links TRBV6-1 to TRBJ2-1; maybe TRBD1 (5 bases). CDR3 length equals 12 residues. Trimming removed 1 base at V and 8 bases at J, with 6 bases between. Germline assignment: CDR1 MNHNS and CDR2 SASEGT. In nucleotides, the CDR3 is TGTGCCAGCAGTGAAGAGGGGTATGAGCAGTTCTTC. This sequence encodes CASSEEGYEQFF.

This chain links TRBV5-6 with TRBJ1-5, with no clear D. Trimming removed 6 bases from V and 4 bases from J, with 5 bases in between. The V gene's germline CDR1 is SGHDT and CDR2 YYEEEE. CDR3 length equals 11 residues. The CDR3 DNA sequence: TGTGCCAGCACCCTGAATCAGCCCCAGCATTTT. Translation gives CASTLNQPQHF.

CDR3 sequence: CASSEWGDYGYTF. The CDR3 DNA follows: TGTGCCAGCAGTGAATGGGGGGACTATGGCTACACCTTC. This sequence joins TRBV25-1 and TRBJ1-2, with a weak D call TRBD1 (5 bases). Per germline, CDR1 MGHDK and CDR2 SYGVNS. The CDR3 length is 13 residues. The V end lost 1 base, the J end lost 3 bases, and 6 bases lay between the germline ends.

This chain joins TRBV7-6 and TRBJ2-2; 8 bases line up with TRBD2. The CDR3 runs to 16 residues. Germline V gene lookup returns CDR1 SGHVS and CDR2 FNYEAQ. V shed 5 bases and J 0 bases; nucleotides not matched to a gene: 5. CDR3 nucleotide sequence: TGTGCCAGCAGCCCCACCGGGGGGGCGAACACCGGGGAGCTGTTTTTT. Protein: CASSPTGGANTGELFF. The variable domain in full, completed from reference TRBV7-6 and TRBJ2-2, reads GAGVSQSPRYKVTKRGQDVALRCDPISGHVSLYWYRQALGQGPEFLTYFNYEAQQDKSGLPNDRFSAERPEGSISTLTIQRTEQRDSAMYRCASSPTGGANTGELFFGEGSRLTVL.

In its sample, this clone was seen a few times. The chain is built from TRBV5-1 and TRBJ2-2; tentative D call: TRBD2 (5 bases). Per germline, CDR1 SGHRS and CDR2 YFSETQ. This CDR3 has 15 residues. Trimming removed 4 bases from V and 4 bases from J, with 14 bases in between. CDR3 sequence: CASSPFEGGTGELFF. The CDR3 DNA reads TGCGCCAGCAGCCCGTTTGAGGGCGGCACCGGGGAGCTGTTTTTT.

This clone was seen once. The chain has TRBV9 and TRBJ2-1; TRBD2 matches at 9 bases. The CDR3 has 17 amino acids. V was clipped by 0 bases and J by 0 bases; unmatched bases: 4. In germline, CDR1 is SGDLS, CDR2 YYNGEE. The CDR3 DNA follows: TGTGCCAGCAGCGTAGACCTAGCGGGGTTCTCCTACAATGAGCAGTTCTTC. Its translation: CASSVDLAGFSYNEQFF.

The CDR3 nucleotides are TGTGCCACCAGCAGAGATCACGGCTCTGGAAACACCATATATTTT. Its protein is CATSRDHGSGNTIYF. This chain uses TRBV15 with TRBJ1-3; the D is unclear. This CDR3 comprises 15 residues. Trimming removed 0 bases from V and 0 bases from J, with 6 bases in between. CDR1 is LNHNV and CDR2 is YYDKDF in the germline V gene (reference sequence).

The chain links TRBV4-2 to TRBJ1-1; D uncertain. V lost 1 base and J lost 5, with 8 bases in between. The CDR3 covers 13 residues. CDR1 and CDR2 from the germline V gene are LGHNA and YNFKEQ. The CDR3 DNA is TGTGCCAGCAGCCAAGGACTGCCGACTGAAGCTTTCTTT. Residues: CASSQGLPTEAFF.

The chain recombines TRBV7-2 with TRBJ2-7; 12 bases line up with TRBD2. The J segment lost 2 bases and the V segment lost 5 bases, leaving 4 bases of the junction unmatched. Germline CDR1 reads SGHTA; CDR2 reads FQGNSA. The CDR3 length is 15 residues. CDR3 nucleotide sequence: TGTGCCAGCAGCGTCCGGACTAGCGGGGCCTACGAGCAGTACTTC. Translating gives CASSVRTSGAYEQYF.

V usage is TRBV7-2 and J usage is TRBJ2-5; possibly TRBD1 for D (6 bases). With 3 bases removed from V and 4 bases from J, the gap between germline ends came to 21 bases. Germline-derived CDR1 and CDR2 are SGHTA and FQGNSA. The CDR3 is 17 amino acids. In nucleotides, the CDR3 is TGTGCCAGCAGCTTCTATGGGAGAGGGGGTGGAGTAGAGACCCAGTACTTC. It yields the protein CASSFYGRGGGVETQYF. The full variable domain, rest sourced from reference TRBV7-2 and TRBJ2-5, is GAGVSQSPSNKVTEKGKDVELRCDPISGHTALYWYRQSLGQGLEFLIYFQGNSAPDKSGLPSDRFSAERTGGSVSTLTIQRTQQEDSAVYLCASSFYGRGGGVETQYFGPGTRLLVL.

The table lists this clone with a few counts. V usage is TRBV7-2 and J usage is TRBJ2-3; 12 bases match TRBD2. The CDR3 has 17 residues. Germline CDR1 SGHTA, CDR2 FQGNSA. V was pared by 5 bases and J by 5 bases, with 11 bases of the junction left unmatched. CDR3 in DNA: TGTGCCAGCAGCCCTCCTAGCGGGGGGGCAATTATAGATACGCAGTATTTT. It yields the protein CASSPPSGGAIIDTQYF.

This clone was detected a few times. Within the sample, other DNA sequences also encode this same CDR3. The CDR3 nucleotides read TGTGCCAGCAGCTTGTTGAGCGGGAGTAGCAATCAGCCCCAGCATTTT. Residues: CASSLLSGSSNQPQHF. The rearrangement uses TRBV5-6 and TRBJ1-5, with D unclear. Germline V gene data show CDR1 as SGHDT and CDR2 as YYEEEE. This CDR3 comprises 16 residues. Trimming stripped 1 base from V and 0 bases from J, with 11 bases between.

The V call is TRBV3-1 (or the pseudogene TRBV3-2), the J call TRBJ1-1; the match to TRBD1 covers 10 bases. Germline V gives CDR1 LGHDT, CDR2 YNNKEL (reference sequence). V gave up 3 bases and J gave up 6 bases; unmatched junction bases: 7. The CDR3 extends over 15 amino acids. The CDR3 loop reads CASSQGQGRYAEAFF. CDR3 DNA: TGTGCCAGCAGCCAGGGACAGGGGCGTTATGCTGAAGCTTTCTTT.